This TCR beta chain was profiled in a study of cytomegalovirus exposure and HLA in healthy donors. Study findings and constraints: Accurate HLA-A and HLA-B prediction from TCR beta sequences was reported for most subjects.

V shed 0 bases, J shed 7 bases, and the junction held 1 base outside the gene matches. The CDR3 sequence is 15 residues long. Germline CDR1 is LGHNA and CDR2 is YSLEER. This clone showed up just a few times. Its antigen is as yet unknown. 13 Jbeta primers and 60 Vbeta primers were used for the PCR. Libraries were prepared by immunoSEQ multiplex PCR; TCRdb keeps only in-frame clonotypes and omits some of them. Among 100,000 to 120,000 clones listed, more than 60% were seen once. Healthy bone marrow donors made up the cohort. The genes are TRBV4-3 and TRBJ1-6; TRBD1 agrees at 9 bases. The clonotype comes from a man younger than 40 in good health and CMV-seropositive. Sequenced input: PBMCs. Here the CDR3 reads CASSQEGQGNSPLHF. The CDR3 DNA follows: TGCGCCAGCAGCCAAGAGGGACAGGGAAATTCACCCCTCCACTTT.